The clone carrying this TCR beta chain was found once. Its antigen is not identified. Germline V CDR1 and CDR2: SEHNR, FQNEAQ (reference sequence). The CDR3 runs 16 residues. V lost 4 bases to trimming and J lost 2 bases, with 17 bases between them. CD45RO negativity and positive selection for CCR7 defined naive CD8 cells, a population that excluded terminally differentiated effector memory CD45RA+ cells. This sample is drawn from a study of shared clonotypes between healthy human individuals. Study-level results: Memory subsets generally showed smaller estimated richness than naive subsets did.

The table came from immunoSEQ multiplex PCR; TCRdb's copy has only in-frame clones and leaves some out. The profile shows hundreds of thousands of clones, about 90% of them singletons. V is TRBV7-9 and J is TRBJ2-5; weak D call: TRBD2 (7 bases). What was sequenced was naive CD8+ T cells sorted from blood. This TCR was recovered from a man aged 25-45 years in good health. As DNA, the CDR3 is TGTGCCAGCAGCTCTGTGACGGGGGGCTGGCAAGAGACCCAGTACTTC. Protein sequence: CASSSVTGGWQETQYF.